This T cell receptor beta chain was captured in a study of blood T cell repertoires in COVID-19. Looking at the study overall: Both acute and convalescent COVID-19 samples were obtained from the United States, Italy and Spain. Sources were T cells, B-cell-depleted T cells, or PBMCs; the material itself was cDNA or gDNA.

On this clone: Its ends do not fully match the called genes, so a read error is possible.

The V gene's germline CDR1 is DFQATT and CDR2 SNEGSKA (reference sequence). This CDR3 comprises 11 residues. The authors' processing: By means of reference gene primer amplification, nucleated cell counts were estimated. This table comes from immunoSEQ multiplex PCR, and its TCRdb copy is limited to in-frame clones, with some not included. V, J and clone size are taken as reported in that table, and D and trimming were inferred from the DNA itself. This sample has some 93,000 clones; approximately 80% occur once, and the top ten carry 8.5% to 12%. Sequencing input: peripheral blood. The source is a man between 65 and 79 years old with acute or convalescent COVID-19. The V and J genes are TRBV20-1 and TRBJ1-1, with D possibly TRBD1 on 5 matching bases. In nucleotides, the CDR3 is TGCAGTGCAAGAGGGGCCACTGAAGCTTTCTTT. Translation gives CSARGATEAFF.